The subject of this entry is one T cell receptor (beta chain). Assay used: immunoSEQ multiplex PCR; TCRdb lists only in-frame clones, some missing. The table lists approximately 18,000 clones, around 87% of them singletons. The sample belongs to a study of T cell changes during pregnancy in multiple sclerosis. The CDR3 runs 15 residues. Germline CDR1 is LGHNA and CDR2 is YNFKEQ. Trimming removed 1 base at V and 5 bases at J, with 14 bases between. The TCR originated in a female donor in good health, enrolled as a control in a pregnancy study. Sequencing was performed on CD8+ T cells from peripheral blood mononuclear cells, taken in the third trimester of pregnancy. The chain employs TRBV4-2 and TRBJ2-5; possibly TRBD2 for D (6 bases). CDR3 DNA sequence: TGTGCCAGCAGCCAAGCGGCGGAGGGTCGGGAGACCCAGTACTTC. Encoded protein: CASSQAAEGRETQYF.